The clone carrying this TCR beta chain was recorded many times. No antigen is known for it. The sample originates from a study of T-cell reconstitution after alpha-beta-depleted transplantation in children. This CDR3 is 14 amino acids long. V dropped 0 bases and J dropped 4 bases, with 9 bases sitting between them. Germline lookup yields CDR1 SGHTA and CDR2 FQGNSA. The study, taken as a whole, reports: Several hundred expanded graft clones reportedly gave rise to the alpha-beta T cells present about two months after transplant. TCRbeta diversity was high at day 60 in some patients (a result of surviving recipient T cells and thymic progenitors).

During its preparation, the TCRbeta library received unique molecular identifiers. TCRdb processed the PCR reads anew with MiXCR; each CDR3 protein has one entry. This sample has a few hundred thousand distinct CDR3 sequences; 43% occur once, and the top ten carry under 35%. The sequenced sample was PBMCs, obtained before TCRalphabeta/CD19-depleted stem cell transplant. This rearrangement joins TRBV7-2 to TRBJ2-5; a weak D match, TRBD1 (6 bases). The TCR was taken from a girl aged 2 to 10 with aplastic anemia, due to receive a stem cell transplant. The CDR3 is CASSLAGRGETQYF. CDR3 nucleotides: TGTGCCAGCAGCTTAGCTGGCAGGGGAGAGACCCAGTACTTC. The full variable domain, in which reference TRBV7-2 and TRBJ2-5 provide the parts outside the CDR3, is GAGVSQSPSNKVTEKGKDVELRCDPISGHTALYWYRQSLGQGLEFLIYFQGNSAPDKSGLPSDRFSAERTGGSVSTLTIQRTQQEDSAVYLCASSLAGRGETQYFGPGTRLLVL.